One and the same sample provided the 19 T cell receptor beta chains below, sequenced in a study of high-grade serous ovarian cancer treatment subgroups. The tumor samples were collected prior to definitive surgery or chemotherapy. Libraries were prepared by immunoSEQ multiplex PCR; TCRdb keeps only in-frame clonotypes and omits some of them. Of around 960 clones detected, around 63% appear once; the ten largest clones hold around a quarter. Material for sequencing was tumor tissue. The receptor set was obtained from a human donor with high-grade serous ovarian cancer.

The CDR3 protein is CASSRTGLNEKLFF. The CDR3 DNA reads as TGTGCCAGCTCCAGGACAGGTCTTAATGAAAAACTGTTTTTT. The V call is TRBV25-1, the J call TRBJ1-4; 7 bases align to TRBD1. This CDR3 comprises 14 residues. Germline V gives CDR1 MGHDK, CDR2 SYGVNS. V trimming: 8 bases; J trimming: 4 bases; junction bases outside the gene matches: 7.

This sequence joins TRBV21-1 and TRBJ2-7; the D call in the table, TRBD2, was not verified against the DNA. TRBV21-1 is a pseudogene segment. The CDR3 runs 16 residues. The CDR3 DNA reads TGTGCCAGCAGCAAAGAGGGACTAGCGGGATCCCACGAGCAGTACTTC. Translating gives CASSKEGLAGSHEQYF.

This clone was detected only once. The V gene is TRBV15, the J gene TRBJ2-5, with 9 bases that match TRBD2. Trimming at V came to 0 bases and at J to 2 bases, leaving 4 bases not matched to a gene. This CDR3 is 16 amino acids long. Germline lookup yields CDR1 LNHNV and CDR2 YYDKDF (reference sequence). The CDR3 here is CATSRDSLAGQETQYF. CDR3 nucleotide sequence: TGTGCCACCAGCAGAGATAGTCTAGCGGGACAAGAGACCCAGTACTTC. Drawing the rest from reference TRBV15 and TRBJ2-5, the complete variable domain is DAMVIQNPRYQVTQFGKPVTLSCSQTLNHNVMYWYQQKSSQAPKLLFHYYDKDFNNEADTPDNFQSRRPNTSFCFLDIRSPGLGDTAMYLCATSRDSLAGQETQYFGPGTRLLVL.

The chain has TRBV19 and TRBJ2-6; D is ambiguous. The V end lost 6 bases, the J end lost 3 bases, and 12 bases lay between the germline ends. The CDR3 is 15 amino acids. Germline values: CDR1 LNHDA, CDR2 SQIVND (reference sequence). The CDR3 protein is CASRIQIFGANVLTF. CDR3 nucleotides: TGTGCCAGTAGAATCCAGATTTTTGGGGCCAACGTCCTGACTTTC.

The chain uses TRBV5-1 and TRBJ2-3; 7 bases align to TRBD1. The germline gives CDR1 SGHRS, CDR2 YFSETQ. The CDR3 runs to 16 residues. With 3 bases clipped from V and 2 bases from J, the junction kept 9 bases outside the gene matches. The DNA for the CDR3 is TGCGCCAGCAGCTCCACTACGACAGGGTCCACAGATACGCAGTATTTT. Its protein is CASSSTTTGSTDTQYF. Using reference TRBV5-1 and TRBJ2-3 for the parts outside the CDR3, the full variable domain is KAGVTQTPRYLIKTRGQQVTLSCSPISGHRSVSWYQQTPGQGLQFLFEYFSETQRNKGNFPGRFSGRQFSNSRSEMNVSTLELGDSALYLCASSSTTTGSTDTQYFGPGTRLTVL.

This rearrangement joins TRBV10-3 to TRBJ1-5; a weak D match, TRBD1 (5 bases). V lost 0 bases and J 4 bases, leaving 10 bases between the germline ends. Germline V CDR1 and CDR2: ENHRY, SYGVKD. CDR3 length equals 15 residues. CDR3 nucleotide sequence: TGTGCCATCAGTGAGTCTATGACAGTAAATCAGCCCCAGCATTTT. This translates into CAISESMTVNQPQHF.

The CDR3 coding sequence is TGTGCCAGCAGTGCCCAGGAAAATCAGCCCCAGCATTTT. The encoded protein is CASSAQENQPQHF. This rearrangement joins TRBV6-4 to TRBJ1-5; no clear D. Trimming pared 4 bases from V and 4 bases from J, leaving 8 bases between. The germline CDR1 and CDR2 sequences are MRHNA and SNTAGT. CDR3 length: 13 residues.

The chain has TRBV6-5 and TRBJ1-2; D is unclear. The CDR3 is made up of 12 amino acids. The germline V gene encodes CDR1 MNHEY and CDR2 SVGAGI. Trimming removed 4 bases from V and 2 bases from J, with 5 bases in between. This chain's CDR3 is CASSLDNYGYTF. Written as DNA, the CDR3 is TGTGCCAGCAGTTTGGACAACTATGGCTACACCTTC.

The chain joins TRBV9 to TRBJ2-7; 8 nucleotides align to TRBD2. Per germline, CDR1 SGDLS and CDR2 YYNGEE. This CDR3 region has 16 residues. Germline trimming cut 2 bases from V and 6 bases from J; bases unmatched to any gene: 13. The CDR3 nucleotides read TGTGCCAGCAGCGTGGGAAGCGGGAGCTCGGAGGCCGAGCAGTACTTC. Translated, it gives CASSVGSGSSEAEQYF. Based on the CDR3 plus reference TRBV9 and TRBJ2-7, the full variable domain is DSGVTQTPKHLITATGQRVTLRCSPRSGDLSVYWYQQSLDQGLQFLIQYYNGEERAKGNILERFSAQQFPDLHSELNLSSLELGDSALYFCASSVGSGSSEAEQYFGPGTRLTVT.

The chain is built from TRBV19 and TRBJ2-1; a possible D gene is TRBD2 (6 bases). Trimming removed 5 bases at V and 3 bases at J, with 17 bases between. The CDR3 is made up of 16 amino acids. Germline-derived CDR1 and CDR2 are LNHDA and SQIVND (reference sequence). CDR3 DNA: TGTGCCAGTAGTTGGAGCCGGGACTTCCTCTACAATGAGCAGTTCTTC. Residues: CASSWSRDFLYNEQFF.

The J gene is TRBJ1-4, the V gene TRBV4-3, with D tentatively TRBD1 (6 bases). The V gene lost 0 bases and the J gene lost 6 bases, with 14 bases spanning the gap. The CDR3 covers 16 residues. Per the germline V gene, CDR1 is LGHNA and CDR2 is YSLEER. Here the CDR3 reads CASSQEEGGGHEKLFF. The CDR3 region has the DNA TGCGCCAGCAGCCAAGAAGAAGGGGGGGGTCATGAAAAACTGTTTTTT.

The table lists this clone with a few counts. The chain joins TRBV7-2 to TRBJ1-4, with D hard to call. In germline, CDR1 is SGHTA, CDR2 FQGNSA. The CDR3 totals 14 residues. V lost 4 bases, J lost 7 bases, and 13 bases lay in between. The CDR3 DNA reads as TGTGCCAGCAGCTCGGACGGATTAGCTGAAAAACTGTTTTTT. This sequence encodes CASSSDGLAEKLFF.

The chain couples TRBV6-5 to TRBJ1-2, with D tentatively TRBD1 (5 bases). Trimming took 2 bases from V and 7 from J, leaving 11 bases between them. CDR1 and CDR2 (germline): MNHEY, SVGAGI. The CDR3 spans 13 residues. The chain's CDR3 is CASSYAGRGGYTF. For the CDR3, the DNA is TGTGCCAGCAGTTACGCAGGGAGAGGTGGCTACACCTTC.

This clone occurred a few times. J is TRBJ1-1 and V is TRBV14; 7 bases map to TRBD1. The CDR3 has 11 residues. The ends lost 3 bases at V and 10 bases at J; junction bases unmatched: 2. CDR1 and CDR2 from the germline V gene are SGHDN and FVKESK. The CDR3 sequence is CASSHTGAAFF. CDR3 in DNA: TGTGCCAGCAGCCATACAGGGGCAGCTTTCTTT.

The chain employs TRBV27 and TRBJ2-6; D gene unclear. Trimming cost V 3 bases and J 1 base, with 10 bases left between them. CDR1 is MNHEY, CDR2 SMNVEV, per germline (reference sequence). This CDR3 has 16 amino acids. Here the CDR3 reads CASSFFLGSGANVLTF. CDR3 coding DNA: TGTGCCAGCAGTTTCTTTCTGGGATCTGGGGCCAACGTCCTGACTTTC.

This clone was observed a few times. The chain combines TRBV7-9 with TRBJ2-3, with D possibly matching TRBD2 (6 bases). Deletions cut 2 bases from V and 2 bases from J, with 11 bases between. The CDR3 sequence is 15 residues long. Germline CDR1 and CDR2: SEHNR and FQNEAQ (reference sequence). The CDR3 DNA follows: TGTGCCAGCAGCTTACTAGCGCCCACCACAGATACGCAGTATTTT. As protein: CASSLLAPTTDTQYF.

CDR3 in amino acids: CASSKGGYRDSEAVQETQYF. The DNA for the CDR3 is TGTGCCAGCAGCAAAGGAGGGTACCGGGACAGTGAAGCTGTCCAAGAGACCCAGTACTTC. The J gene is TRBJ2-5, the V gene TRBV21-1; the table gives TRBD1 as D, unverified against the DNA. TRBV21-1 is marked as a pseudogene. This CDR3 contains 20 residues.

This clone was detected only once. The chain combines TRBV7-2 with TRBJ2-3; D gene ambiguous. The V end lost 2 bases, the J end lost 4 bases, and 10 bases lay between the germline ends. The CDR3 covers 14 residues. Germline CDR1 and CDR2: SGHTA and FQGNSA. The CDR3 loop reads CASSLLNRPDTQYF. The DNA for the CDR3 is TGTGCCAGCAGCTTACTGAACAGACCAGATACGCAGTATTTT.

This clone appeared once. The chain is built from TRBV6-6 and TRBJ1-2; TRBD1 might be the D (5 bases). The CDR3 extends over 14 amino acids. CDR1 is MNHNY and CDR2 is SVGAGI in the germline V gene (reference sequence). Trimming removed 6 bases from V and 2 bases from J, with 13 bases in between. The CDR3 nucleotides read TGTGCCAGCAGCTTGACAGAGACCAACTATGGCTACACCTTC. This translates into CASSLTETNYGYTF.